The 20 T cell receptor beta chains in this list originate from one sample, sequenced in a study of breast tumors, draining lymph nodes, adjacent tissues. TCRdb re-called the multiplex PCR reads with MiXCR, one entry per CDR3 protein. The sample consists of more than 100,000 distinct CDR3 sequences, under 25% of them appearing once. Axillary draining lymph nodes of breast cancer patients supplied the node samples. Sequencing was performed on axillary lymph node tissue. These receptors came from a female donor with breast cancer. Some clones in this sample may be carry-over from other donors' samples.

In its sample, this clonotype was seen many times. The gene calls are TRBV20-1 and TRBJ2-2, with 8 positions matching TRBD2. Germline V gene data show CDR1 as DFQATT and CDR2 as SNEGSKA (reference sequence). The CDR3 is made up of 14 amino acids. Trimming removed 4 bases from V and 1 base from J; junction bases left unmatched: 2. In DNA form, the CDR3 reads TGCAGTGCTACGCTAGCGGGGAACACCGGGGAGCTGTTTTTT. As protein: CSATLAGNTGELFF.

This clonotype was found many times. The chain carries TRBV10-3 and TRBJ1-5, with D unclear. Germline V CDR1 and CDR2: ENHRY, SYGVKD. CDR3 size: 15 residues. Trimming cost V 0 bases and J 9 bases, with 15 bases left between them. The CDR3: CAISESRPGPRPQHF. The CDR3 coding sequence is TGTGCCATCAGTGAGTCACGACCGGGCCCCCGGCCCCAGCATTTT.

This clonotype was recorded many times. The chain couples TRBV20-1 to TRBJ1-3; D might be TRBD1 (6 bases). The V end was cut by 1 base, the J end by 4 bases, with 11 bases between. CDR1 and CDR2 from the germline V gene are DFQATT and SNEGSKA (reference sequence). The CDR3 extends over 14 amino acids. The CDR3 DNA reads as TGCAGTGCTAGAGGTTGGGGGGCAGGAAACACCATATATTTT. Its protein is CSARGWGAGNTIYF.

At least ten counts were recorded for this clonotype. Here the CDR3 reads CASSPLQGANTGELFF. The CDR3 bases are TGCGCCAGCAGCCCTTTACAAGGGGCGAACACCGGGGAGCTGTTTTTT. J is TRBJ2-2 and V is TRBV5-1; tentative D call: TRBD1 (5 bases). CDR1 is SGHRS, CDR2 YFSETQ, per germline. Deletions cut 4 bases from V and 0 bases from J, with 13 bases between. This CDR3 comprises 16 residues.

This clonotype was counted once. A much larger clone sits a single nucleotide away, making a read error possible. V usage is TRBV7-2 and J usage is TRBJ2-7; 9 bases are a match to TRBD1. The CDR3 runs to 15 residues. The ends lost 5 bases at V and 6 bases at J; junction bases unmatched: 11. Germline V gene sequence: CDR1 SGHTA, CDR2 FQGNSA. In nucleotides, the CDR3 is TGTGCCAGCAGCCACGGGACAGGGTTTTTCTCCGAGCAGTACTTC. Translation: CASSHGTGFFSEQYF.

This clonotype has a count of ten or more. The V gene is TRBV7-2, the J gene TRBJ1-6; tentative D call: TRBD1 (6 bases). Trimming cost V 1 base and J 7 bases, with 17 bases left between them. Germline V gene sequence: CDR1 SGHTA, CDR2 FQGNSA. The CDR3 is 17 residues long. In nucleotides, the CDR3 is TGTGCCAGCAGCTTAGGGGGTGGGGGGGCGTGGAATTCACCCCTCCACTTT. Amino acids: CASSLGGGGAWNSPLHF.

The table lists this clonotype with many counts. This chain uses TRBV7-9 with TRBJ2-6; 8 nucleotides match TRBD1. Unmatched junction bases numbered 9, after V lost 5 bases and J lost 0 bases. The CDR3 runs 18 residues. CDR1 and CDR2 from the germline V gene are SEHNR and FQNEAQ (reference sequence). CDR3 nucleotides: TGTGCCAGCAGCGCCGACAGGGGACTCAGCTCTGGGGCCAACGTCCTGACTTTC. It yields the protein CASSADRGLSSGANVLTF.

This clonotype has a count of ten or more. This rearrangement joins TRBV7-2 to TRBJ2-1, with TRBD1 as a possible D gene (7 bases). This CDR3 region has 14 residues. CDR1 SGHTA and CDR2 FQGNSA come from the germline V gene. V lost 5 bases to trimming and J lost 3 bases, with 11 bases between them. The CDR3 DNA follows: TGTGCCAGCAGCCAGGGGGGCAGCTACAATGAGCAGTTCTTC. Amino acids: CASSQGGSYNEQFF.

Comment on this clonotype: This sequence may be a read error, since a much larger clone differs from it by one base. This chain uses TRBV6-5 with TRBJ2-7; tentative D call: TRBD1 (5 bases). Trimming removed 8 bases at V and 7 bases at J, with 12 bases between. Germline V gene lookup returns CDR1 MNHEY and CDR2 SVGAGI. CDR3 length: 11 amino acids. The CDR3: CASEGAREQYF. DNA for the CDR3: TGTGCCAGCGAAGGGGCTCGGGAGCAGTACTTC.

Comments on this clonotype: Since a much larger clone is just one base distant, this may be a read error. The chain employs TRBV7-2 and TRBJ1-5; D unclear. The CDR3 has 12 residues. The germline V gene encodes CDR1 SGHTA and CDR2 FQGNSA. The CDR3 nucleotides are TGTGCCAGCGGCTTAGACGGGCAGCCCCAGCATTTT. This sequence encodes CASGLDGQPQHF.

This clonotype was seen at least ten times. This chain connects TRBV12-3 or TRBV12-4 to TRBJ2-2; D is perhaps TRBD2 (6 bases). The CDR3 has 13 residues. The V and J ends lost 3 bases and 5 bases respectively, with 7 bases between them. The CDR3 sequence is CASSFAGTGELFF. The CDR3 nucleotides are TGTGCCAGCAGTTTTGCGGGGACCGGGGAGCTGTTTTTT.

This clonotype appeared a single time. The chain has TRBV7-9 and TRBJ2-3; TRBD2 matches at 9 bases. The V gene end was trimmed by 6 bases and the J gene end by 0 bases; junction bases not matched to a gene: 4. The CDR3 extends over 15 amino acids. Germline V CDR1 and CDR2: SEHNR, FQNEAQ (reference sequence). The CDR3 DNA sequence: TGTGCCAGCAGTCTAGCGGGGCAAAGCACAGATACGCAGTATTTT. This sequence encodes CASSLAGQSTDTQYF.

This clonotype appeared many times. The gene calls are TRBV5-6 and TRBJ2-7, with D possibly TRBD1 on 6 matching bases. This CDR3 has 15 residues. The germline gives CDR1 SGHDT, CDR2 YYEEEE. The V and J ends lost 1 base and 1 base respectively, with 12 bases between them. CDR3 in amino acids: CASSLPGAKSYEQYF. In nucleotides, the CDR3 is TGTGCCAGCAGCTTGCCAGGGGCCAAGTCCTACGAGCAGTACTTC.

This clonotype was recorded at least ten times. This sequence joins TRBV5-1 and TRBJ2-7; 10 bases align to TRBD2. Per the germline V gene, CDR1 is SGHRS and CDR2 is YFSETQ. After removal of 7 bases from V and 1 base from J, the junction contained 8 bases not matched to a gene. This CDR3 comprises 15 residues. This chain's CDR3 is CASVSRTSGSYEQYF. CDR3 sequence (DNA): TGCGCCAGCGTCTCGAGGACTAGCGGTTCCTACGAGCAGTACTTC.

This clonotype showed up many times. The CDR3 here is CASSLVAGTFGTDTQYF. As DNA, the CDR3 is TGTGCCAGCAGCTTGGTCGCCGGGACATTCGGCACAGATACGCAGTATTTT. This chain joins TRBV5-6 and TRBJ2-3, with D possibly matching TRBD1 (6 bases). V shed 0 bases and J shed 1 base, with 15 bases lying between them. Germline V gene data show CDR1 as SGHDT and CDR2 as YYEEEE. The CDR3 sequence is 17 residues long.

The V gene is TRBV12-3 or TRBV12-4, the J gene TRBJ2-1, with 9 bases fitting TRBD2. J gave up 7 bases and V 1 base, and 8 bases lay outside the gene matches. The CDR3 is 16 amino acids. The CDR3 DNA is TGTGCCAGCAGTTTAGGTGCGGGAGGGCCGCAGAATGAGCAGTTCTTC. It is translated as CASSLGAGGPQNEQFF.

V usage is TRBV19 and J usage is TRBJ1-2; 8 bases are a match to TRBD1. The CDR3 length is 16 residues. Unmatched junction bases numbered 13, after V lost 2 bases and J lost 8 bases. Germline V gives CDR1 LNHDA, CDR2 SQIVND (reference sequence). CDR3 sequence: CASSIKGAGGRQGYTF. CDR3 sequence (DNA): TGTGCCAGTAGTATAAAAGGGGCAGGGGGCCGTCAAGGCTACACCTTC.

This clonotype came up a few times. V and J are TRBV30 and TRBJ2-1; D assignment may be TRBD1 or TRBD2 (6 bases each). The germline CDR1 and CDR2 sequences are GTSNPN and SVGIG (reference sequence). The CDR3 is 13 residues long. The V end was cut by 1 base, the J end by 10 bases, with 14 bases between. CDR3 residues: CAWSEVGGGEQFF. CDR3 bases: TGTGCCTGGAGTGAGGTCGGGGGCGGGGAGCAGTTCTTC.

This clonotype was recorded at least ten times. V gene TRBV6-5 combines with J gene TRBJ2-7, with D perhaps matching TRBD2 (6 bases). Trimming took off 7 bases at V and 4 bases at J, with 23 bases between the two ends. From germline, CDR1 is MNHEY and CDR2 SVGAGI. The CDR3 is 16 amino acids. The CDR3 loop reads CASNRKRRGRGYEQYF. Here the CDR3 DNA reads TGTGCCAGCAACCGTAAACGCCGGGGGAGAGGGTACGAGCAGTACTTC.

This clonotype has a count of ten or more. This rearrangement joins TRBV29-1 to TRBJ1-4; TRBD1 agrees at 7 bases. J lost 0 bases, V lost 7 bases, and 11 bases had no gene match. This CDR3 region has 16 residues. The germline V gene encodes CDR1 SQVTM and CDR2 ANQGSEA. CDR3 protein: CSATGVCQPTNEKLFF. CDR3 bases: TGCAGCGCTACAGGGGTCTGCCAACCAACTAATGAAAAACTGTTTTTT.